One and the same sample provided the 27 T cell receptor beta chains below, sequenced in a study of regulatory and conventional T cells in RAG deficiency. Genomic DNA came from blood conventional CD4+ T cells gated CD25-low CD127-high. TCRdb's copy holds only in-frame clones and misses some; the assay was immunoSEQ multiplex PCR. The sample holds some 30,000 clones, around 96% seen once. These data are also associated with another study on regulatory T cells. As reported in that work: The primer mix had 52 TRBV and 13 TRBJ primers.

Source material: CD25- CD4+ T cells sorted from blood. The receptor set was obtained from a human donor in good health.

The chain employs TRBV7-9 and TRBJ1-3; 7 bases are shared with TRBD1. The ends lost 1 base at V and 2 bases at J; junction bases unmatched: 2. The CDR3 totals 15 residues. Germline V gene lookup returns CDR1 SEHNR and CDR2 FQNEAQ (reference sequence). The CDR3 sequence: CASSLVTGPGNTIYF. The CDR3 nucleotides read TGTGCCAGCAGCTTAGTGACAGGGCCTGGAAACACCATATATTTT.

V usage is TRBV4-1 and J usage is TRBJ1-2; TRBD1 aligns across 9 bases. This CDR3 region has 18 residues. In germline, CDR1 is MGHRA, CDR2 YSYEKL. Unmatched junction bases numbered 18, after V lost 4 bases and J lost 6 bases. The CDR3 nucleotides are TGCGCCAGCAGCCCTCATACCGGGACAGGGATGGGGTGGGATGGCTACACCTTC. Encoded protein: CASSPHTGTGMGWDGYTF.

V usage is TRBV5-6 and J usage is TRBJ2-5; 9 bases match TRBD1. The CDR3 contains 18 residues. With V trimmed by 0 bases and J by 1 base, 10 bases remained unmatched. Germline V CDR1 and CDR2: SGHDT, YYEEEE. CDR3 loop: CASSLGRGTGPSQETQYF. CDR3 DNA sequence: TGTGCCAGCAGCTTGGGGAGAGGGACAGGGCCCTCCCAAGAGACCCAGTACTTC.

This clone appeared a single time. The CDR3 DNA sequence: TGCAGCGTTGGATCTTCAGTCTCCTACAATGAGCAGTTCTTC. It translates to CSVGSSVSYNEQFF. The chain recombines TRBV29-1 with TRBJ2-1; D not certain. The V gene's germline CDR1 is SQVTM and CDR2 ANQGSEA. The CDR3 is 14 residues long. V lost 4 bases and J 0 bases, leaving 10 bases between the germline ends.

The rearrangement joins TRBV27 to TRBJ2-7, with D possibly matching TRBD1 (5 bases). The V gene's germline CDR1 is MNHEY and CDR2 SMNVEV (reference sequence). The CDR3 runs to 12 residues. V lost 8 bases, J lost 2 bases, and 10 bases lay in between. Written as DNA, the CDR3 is TGTGCCAGCTTCGGACAAGCCTACGAGCAGTACTTC. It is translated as CASFGQAYEQYF.

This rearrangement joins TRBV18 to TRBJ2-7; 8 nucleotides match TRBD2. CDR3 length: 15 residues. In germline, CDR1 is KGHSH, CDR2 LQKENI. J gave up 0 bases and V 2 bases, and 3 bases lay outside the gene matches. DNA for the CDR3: TGTGCCAGCTCACCAAGAAGCGGGAGCTCCTACGAGCAGTACTTC. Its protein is CASSPRSGSSYEQYF.

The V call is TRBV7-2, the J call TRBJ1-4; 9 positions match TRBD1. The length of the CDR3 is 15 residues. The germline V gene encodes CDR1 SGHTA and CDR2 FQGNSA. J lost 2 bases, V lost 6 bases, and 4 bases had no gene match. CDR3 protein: CASRPTGGTNEKLFF. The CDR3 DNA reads TGTGCCAGCAGACCTACAGGGGGCACTAATGAAAAACTGTTTTTT.

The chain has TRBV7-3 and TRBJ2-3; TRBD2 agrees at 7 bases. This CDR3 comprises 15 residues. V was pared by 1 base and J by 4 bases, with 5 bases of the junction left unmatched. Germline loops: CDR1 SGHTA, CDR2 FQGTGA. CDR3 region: CASSLMGGRSDTQYF. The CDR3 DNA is TGTGCCAGCAGCTTAATGGGCGGGAGATCAGATACGCAGTATTTT.

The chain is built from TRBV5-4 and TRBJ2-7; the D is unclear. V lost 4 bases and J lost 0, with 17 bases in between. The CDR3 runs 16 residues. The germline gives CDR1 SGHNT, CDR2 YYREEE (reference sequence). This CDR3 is CASSLTGEFFSYEQYF. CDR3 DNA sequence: TGTGCCAGCAGCCTGACTGGAGAATTTTTCTCCTACGAGCAGTACTTC.

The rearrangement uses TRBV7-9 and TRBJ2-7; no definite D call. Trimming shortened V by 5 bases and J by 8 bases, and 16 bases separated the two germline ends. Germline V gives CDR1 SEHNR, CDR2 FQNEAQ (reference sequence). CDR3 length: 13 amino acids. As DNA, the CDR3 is TGTGCCAGCAGCATACACAAACCACCCAAGCAGTACTTC. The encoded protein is CASSIHKPPKQYF.

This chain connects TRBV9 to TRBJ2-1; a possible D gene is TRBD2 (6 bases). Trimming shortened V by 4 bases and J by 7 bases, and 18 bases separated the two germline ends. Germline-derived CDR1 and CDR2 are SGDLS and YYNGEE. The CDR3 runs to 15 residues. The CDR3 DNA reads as TGTGCCAGCAGCCCTGTTCCGGGAGAGTGGAATGAGCAGTTCTTC. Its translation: CASSPVPGEWNEQFF.

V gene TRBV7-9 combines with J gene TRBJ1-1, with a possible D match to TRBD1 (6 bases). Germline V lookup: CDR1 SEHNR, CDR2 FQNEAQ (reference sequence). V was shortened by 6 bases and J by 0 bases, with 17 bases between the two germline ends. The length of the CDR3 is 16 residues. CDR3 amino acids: CASRPLTGFMNTEAFF. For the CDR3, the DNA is TGTGCCAGCAGGCCCCTGACAGGCTTCATGAACACTGAAGCTTTCTTT.

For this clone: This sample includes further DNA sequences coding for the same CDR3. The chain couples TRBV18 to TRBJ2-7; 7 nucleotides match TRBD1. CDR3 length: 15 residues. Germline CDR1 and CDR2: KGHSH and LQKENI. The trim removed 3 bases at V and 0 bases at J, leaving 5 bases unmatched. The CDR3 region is CASSPYRTGSYEQYF. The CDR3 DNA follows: TGTGCCAGCTCACCTTACCGGACAGGCTCCTACGAGCAGTACTTC. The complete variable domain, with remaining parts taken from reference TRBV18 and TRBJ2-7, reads NAGVMQNPRHLVRRRGQEARLRCSPMKGHSHVYWYRQLPEEGLKFMVYLQKENIIDESGMPKERFSAEFPKEGPSILRIQQVVRGDSAAYFCASSPYRTGSYEQYFGPGTRLTVT.

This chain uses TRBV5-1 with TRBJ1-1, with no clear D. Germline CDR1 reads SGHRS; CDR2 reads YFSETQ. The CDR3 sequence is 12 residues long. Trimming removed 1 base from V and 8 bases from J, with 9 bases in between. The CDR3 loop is CASSLSGKEAFF. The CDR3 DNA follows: TGCGCCAGCAGCTTGTCCGGGAAGGAAGCTTTCTTT. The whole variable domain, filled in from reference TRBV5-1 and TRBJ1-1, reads KAGVTQTPRYLIKTRGQQVTLSCSPISGHRSVSWYQQTPGQGLQFLFEYFSETQRNKGNFPGRFSGRQFSNSRSEMNVSTLELGDSALYLCASSLSGKEAFFGQGTRLTVV.

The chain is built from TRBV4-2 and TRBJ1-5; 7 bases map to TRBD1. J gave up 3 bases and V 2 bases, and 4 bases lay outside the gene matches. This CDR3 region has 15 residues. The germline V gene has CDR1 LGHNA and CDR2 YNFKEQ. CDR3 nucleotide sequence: TGTGCCAGCAGCCAACCGACAGGGACCAATCAGCCCCAGCATTTT. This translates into CASSQPTGTNQPQHF.

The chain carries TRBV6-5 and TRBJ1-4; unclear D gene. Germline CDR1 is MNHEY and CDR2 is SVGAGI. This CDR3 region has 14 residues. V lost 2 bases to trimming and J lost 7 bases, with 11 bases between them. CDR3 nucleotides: TGTGCCAGCAGTTACCCGAGAATTCCTGAAAAACTGTTTTTT. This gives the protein CASSYPRIPEKLFF.

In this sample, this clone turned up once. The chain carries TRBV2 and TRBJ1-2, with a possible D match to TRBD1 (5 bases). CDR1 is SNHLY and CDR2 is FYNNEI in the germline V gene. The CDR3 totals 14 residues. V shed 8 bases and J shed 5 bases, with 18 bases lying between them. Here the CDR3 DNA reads TGTGCCAGCGGCGACGCCGACAGAATATATGGCTACACCTTC. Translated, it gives CASGDADRIYGYTF.

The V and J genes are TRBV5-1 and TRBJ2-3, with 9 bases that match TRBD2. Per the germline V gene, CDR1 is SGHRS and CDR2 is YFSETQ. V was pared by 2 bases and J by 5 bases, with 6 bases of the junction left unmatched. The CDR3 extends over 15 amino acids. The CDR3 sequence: CASSFGRGGVDTQYF. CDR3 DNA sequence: TGCGCCAGCAGCTTCGGGCGGGGGGGCGTAGATACGCAGTATTTT.

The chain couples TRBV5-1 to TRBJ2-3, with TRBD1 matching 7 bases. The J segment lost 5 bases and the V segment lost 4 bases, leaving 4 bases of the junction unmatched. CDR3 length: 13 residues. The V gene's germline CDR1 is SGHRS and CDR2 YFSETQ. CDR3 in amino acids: CASSTGTEDTQYF. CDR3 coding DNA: TGCGCCAGCAGCACTGGGACAGAAGATACGCAGTATTTT.

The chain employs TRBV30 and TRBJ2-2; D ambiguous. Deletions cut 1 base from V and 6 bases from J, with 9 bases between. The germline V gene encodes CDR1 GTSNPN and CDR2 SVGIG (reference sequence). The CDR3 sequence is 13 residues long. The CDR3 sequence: CAWSAIDAGELFF. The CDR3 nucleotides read TGTGCCTGGAGTGCAATAGATGCCGGGGAGCTGTTTTTT. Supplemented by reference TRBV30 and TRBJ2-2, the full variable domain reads SQTIHQWPATLVQPVGSPLSLECTVEGTSNPNLYWYRQAAGRGLQLLFYSVGIGQISSEVPQNLSASRPQDRQFILSSKKLLLSDSGFYLCAWSAIDAGELFFGEGSRLTVL.

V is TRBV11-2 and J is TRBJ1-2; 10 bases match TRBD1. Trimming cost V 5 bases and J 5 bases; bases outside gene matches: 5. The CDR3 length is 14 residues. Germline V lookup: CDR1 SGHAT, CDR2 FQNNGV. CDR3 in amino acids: CASSPGTGVYGYTF. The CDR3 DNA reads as TGTGCCAGCAGCCCCGGGACAGGGGTATATGGCTACACCTTC. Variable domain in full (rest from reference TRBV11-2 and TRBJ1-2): EAGVAQSPRYKIIEKRQSVAFWCNPISGHATLYWYQQILGQGPKLLIQFQNNGVVDDSQLPKDRFSAERLKGVDSTLKIQPAKLEDSAVYLCASSPGTGVYGYTFGSGTRLTVV.

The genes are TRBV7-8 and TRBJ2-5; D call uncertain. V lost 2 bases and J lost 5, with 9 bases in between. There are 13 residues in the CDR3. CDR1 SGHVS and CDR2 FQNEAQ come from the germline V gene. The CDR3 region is CASSLYRSETQYF. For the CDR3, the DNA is TGTGCCAGCAGCTTATATAGGAGTGAGACCCAGTACTTC.

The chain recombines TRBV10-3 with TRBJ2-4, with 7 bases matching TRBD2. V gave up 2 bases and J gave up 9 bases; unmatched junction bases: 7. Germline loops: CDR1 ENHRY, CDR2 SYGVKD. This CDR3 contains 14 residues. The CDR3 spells CAISEGRDSTIQYF. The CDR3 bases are TGTGCCATCAGTGAGGGGAGGGACTCCACCATTCAGTACTTC.

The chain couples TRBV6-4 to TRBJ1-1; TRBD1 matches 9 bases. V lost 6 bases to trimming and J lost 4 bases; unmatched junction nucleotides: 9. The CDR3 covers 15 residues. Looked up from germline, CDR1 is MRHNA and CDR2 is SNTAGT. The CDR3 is CASSVTGQGFTEAFF. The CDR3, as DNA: TGTGCCAGCAGCGTAACGGGACAGGGTTTCACTGAAGCTTTCTTT.

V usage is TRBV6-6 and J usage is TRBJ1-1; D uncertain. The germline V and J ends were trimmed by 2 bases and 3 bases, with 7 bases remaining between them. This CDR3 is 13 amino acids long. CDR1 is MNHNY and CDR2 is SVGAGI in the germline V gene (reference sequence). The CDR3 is CASSYEQYTEAFF. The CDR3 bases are TGTGCCAGCAGTTACGAACAGTACACTGAAGCTTTCTTT.

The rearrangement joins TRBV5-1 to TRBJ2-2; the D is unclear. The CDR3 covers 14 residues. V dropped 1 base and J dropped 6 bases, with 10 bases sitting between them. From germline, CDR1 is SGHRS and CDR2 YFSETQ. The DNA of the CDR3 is TGCGCCAGCAGCTTGATGGCCTCCCCCGGGGAGCTGTTTTTT. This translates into CASSLMASPGELFF.

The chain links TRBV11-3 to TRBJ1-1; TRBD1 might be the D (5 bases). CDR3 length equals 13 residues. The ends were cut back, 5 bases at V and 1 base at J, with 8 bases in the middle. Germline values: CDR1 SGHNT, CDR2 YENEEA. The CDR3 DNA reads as TGTGCCAGCAGCGTCGGACAGAACACTGAAGCTTTCTTT. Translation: CASSVGQNTEAFF.